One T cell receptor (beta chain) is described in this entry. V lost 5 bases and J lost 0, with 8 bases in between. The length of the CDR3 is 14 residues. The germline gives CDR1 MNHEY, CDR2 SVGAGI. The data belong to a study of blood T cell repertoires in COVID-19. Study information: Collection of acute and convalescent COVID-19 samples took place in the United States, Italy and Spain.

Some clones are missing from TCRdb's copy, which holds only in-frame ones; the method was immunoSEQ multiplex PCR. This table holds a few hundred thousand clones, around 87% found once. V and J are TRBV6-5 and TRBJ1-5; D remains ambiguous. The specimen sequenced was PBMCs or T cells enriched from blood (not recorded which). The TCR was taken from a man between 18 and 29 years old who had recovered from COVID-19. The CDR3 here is CASSLTSSNQPQHF. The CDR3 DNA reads TGTGCCAGCAGTCTCACCAGTAGCAATCAGCCCCAGCATTTT.